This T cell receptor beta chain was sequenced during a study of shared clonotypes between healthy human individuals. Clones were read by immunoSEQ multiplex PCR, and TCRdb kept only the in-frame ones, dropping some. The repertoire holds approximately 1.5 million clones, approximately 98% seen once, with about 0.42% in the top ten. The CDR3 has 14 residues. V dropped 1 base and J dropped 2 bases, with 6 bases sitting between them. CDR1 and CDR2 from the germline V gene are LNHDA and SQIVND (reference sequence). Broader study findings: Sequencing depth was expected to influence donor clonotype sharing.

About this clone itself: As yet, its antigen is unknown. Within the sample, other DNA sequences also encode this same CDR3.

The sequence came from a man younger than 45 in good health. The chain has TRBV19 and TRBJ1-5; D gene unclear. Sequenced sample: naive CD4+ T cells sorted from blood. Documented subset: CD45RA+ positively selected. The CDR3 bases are TGTGCCAGTAGTATAGTTGTAGGCAATCAGCCCCAGCATTTT. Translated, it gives CASSIVVGNQPQHF. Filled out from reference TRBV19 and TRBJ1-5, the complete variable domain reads DGGITQSPKYLFRKEGQNVTLSCEQNLNHDAMYWYRQDPGQGLRLIYYSQIVNDFQKGDIAEGYSVSREKKESFPLTVTSAQKNPTAFYLCASSIVVGNQPQHFGDGTRLSIL.